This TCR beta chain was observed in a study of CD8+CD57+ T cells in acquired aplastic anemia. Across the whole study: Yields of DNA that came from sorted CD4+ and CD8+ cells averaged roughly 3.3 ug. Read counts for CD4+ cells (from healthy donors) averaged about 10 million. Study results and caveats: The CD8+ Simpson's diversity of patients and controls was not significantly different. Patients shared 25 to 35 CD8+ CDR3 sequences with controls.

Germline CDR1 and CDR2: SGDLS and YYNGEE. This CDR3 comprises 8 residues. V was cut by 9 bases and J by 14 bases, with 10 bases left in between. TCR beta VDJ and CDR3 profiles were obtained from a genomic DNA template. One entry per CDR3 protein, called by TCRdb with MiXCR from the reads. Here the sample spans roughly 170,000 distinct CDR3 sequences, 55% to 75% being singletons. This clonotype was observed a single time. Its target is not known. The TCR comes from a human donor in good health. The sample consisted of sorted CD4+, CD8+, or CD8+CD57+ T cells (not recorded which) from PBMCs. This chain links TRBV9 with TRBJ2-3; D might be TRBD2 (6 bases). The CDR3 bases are TGTGCCACGGGAGACGGGTATTTT. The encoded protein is CATGDGYF. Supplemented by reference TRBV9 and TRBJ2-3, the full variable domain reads DSGVTQTPKHLITATGQRVTLRCSPRSGDLSVYWYQQSLDQGLQFLIQYYNGEERAKGNILERFSAQQFPDLHSELNLSSLELGDSALYFCATGDGYFGPGTRLTVL.